This passage covers 6 T cell receptor beta chains from one sample sequenced in a study of blood T cell repertoires in COVID-19 (dated by TCRdb to about 2020). The method was the immunoSEQ multiplex PCR assay. Entries here come from immuneACCESS through TCRdb and include only in-frame sequences with V and J called. Some clones fail to appear in such tables; in the studies checked, an unresolved V gene covers under half of the shortfall, and the cause of the remainder is unknown. The sample table contains roughly 150,000 clones; only one count was recorded for 79% of them. Together, the top ten hold 15% to 20% of the sample. Sequencing was done on a sample of PBMCs or T cells enriched from blood (not recorded which). The source is a woman in her seventies in a cohort exposed to, infected with or recovered from COVID-19 (not recorded which).

The chain has TRBV28 and TRBJ2-7, with 8 bases that match TRBD2. The V segment lost 6 bases and the J segment 6 bases; nucleotides outside the gene matches: 13. This CDR3 region has 15 residues. Germline V gene lookup returns CDR1 MDHEN and CDR2 SYDVKM. CDR3 amino acids: CASRPPGGPLLEQYF. DNA for the CDR3: TGTGCCAGCAGGCCCCCGGGAGGGCCTCTGCTCGAGCAGTACTTC.

V and J are TRBV21-1 and TRBJ1-1. TRBV21-1 is a pseudogene locus. The length of the CDR3 is 13 residues. In nucleotides, the CDR3 is TGTGCCAGCAGCAAAGAAAAGCGTCCTGAAGCTTTCTTT. Protein product: CASSKEKRPEAFF.

The chain couples TRBV18 to TRBJ1-4, with 7 nucleotides matching TRBD1. In germline, CDR1 is KGHSH, CDR2 LQKENI. V trimming: 4 bases; J trimming: 3 bases; junction bases outside the gene matches: 8. There are 16 residues in the CDR3. DNA of the CDR3: TGTGCCAGCTCACTGGAAGGGGGCGCTTCTAATGAAAAACTGTTTTTT. Translating it yields CASSLEGGASNEKLFF.

This chain uses TRBV5-1 with TRBJ2-2; perhaps TRBD2 as D (6 bases). The V gene's germline CDR1 is SGHRS and CDR2 YFSETQ. The CDR3 runs 15 residues. The germline V and J ends were trimmed by 2 bases and 4 bases, with 12 bases remaining between them. For the CDR3, the DNA is TGCGCCAGCAGCTTTGGAGGGCGACGCACCGGGGAGCTGTTTTTT. Its protein product is CASSFGGRRTGELFF.

V is TRBV14 and J is TRBJ2-1; 15 nucleotides agree with TRBD2. The germline CDR1 and CDR2 sequences are SGHDN and FVKESK. V gave up 4 bases and J gave up 8 bases; unmatched junction bases: 15. The CDR3 covers 19 residues. In nucleotides, the CDR3 is TGTGCCAGCAGCCTCCCCGGACTAGCGGGAGGGCCGCCCAGACATGAGCAGTTCTTC. This codes for CASSLPGLAGGPPRHEQFF.

V and J are TRBV7-8 and TRBJ1-5, with D maybe TRBD1 (5 bases). Germline lookup yields CDR1 SGHVS and CDR2 FQNEAQ. The CDR3 length is 17 residues. The germline V and J ends were trimmed by 3 bases and 0 bases, with 15 bases remaining between them. CDR3 nucleotides: TGTGCCAGCAGCTTCCGGGAGGGGCCTTATAGCAATCAGCCCCAGCATTTT. Its protein product is CASSFREGPYSNQPQHF.